This T cell receptor (beta chain) stems from a study of blood T cells in healthy people across ages. Study outcomes and limitations: The study regarded diversity estimates from one million T cells as underestimates.

This clonotype came up a few times. Its specificity is not known. The CDR3 contains 15 residues. V was pared by 1 base and J by 7 bases, with 9 bases of the junction left unmatched. Germline CDR1 reads LGHDT; CDR2 reads YNNKEL (reference sequence). Through a sample-barcoded 5' primer and a J-beta primer mix, a second PCR was run for about 6 to 11 cycles. One entry per CDR3 protein, called by TCRdb with MiXCR from the 5' RACE reads. The table records 1 million or so distinct CDR3 sequences, almost 25% of them present only once. Separately, the same data were catalogued under a study of T cells of mothers and their children.

This chain uses TRBV3-1 with TRBJ2-7; 8 nucleotides match TRBD2. The clonotype comes from a girl aged 2 to 10 in good health. Source material: blood. CDR3 region: CASSQAREGLREQYF. The CDR3 DNA follows: TGTGCCAGCAGCCAAGCCCGGGAGGGCCTTCGGGAGCAGTACTTC.